This TCR beta chain was obtained from a study of PD-1 blockade in classical Hodgkin lymphoma. Study-level findings and limits: Whoever responded completely had baseline diversity much like that seen in newly diagnosed patients. In newly diagnosed patients, baseline TCR diversity was reportedly below that of healthy donors.

Relapses following autologous stem cell transplantation were seen in all patients, with brentuximab vedotin exposure varying. The data were produced by immunoSEQ multiplex PCR, yet TCRdb's version contains in-frame clones alone and is incomplete. The repertoire holds 55,000 to 80,000 clones, with approximately 90% as singletons. Comments on this clone: Its cognate antigen is unknown.

This TCR was recovered from a human donor with classical Hodgkin lymphoma. Sequences were derived from peripheral blood mononuclear cells (PBMCs), sampled at baseline.

CDR3 bases: TGTGCCAGTACCGGGACTACCCATGAGCAGTTCTTC. This gives the protein CASTGTTHEQFF. The V call is TRBV2, the J call TRBJ2-1; TRBD2 agrees at 7 bases. The V and J ends lost 9 bases and 8 bases, in that order; junction bases with no gene match: 7. The V gene's germline CDR1 is SNHLY and CDR2 FYNNEI. This CDR3 spans 12 amino acids.